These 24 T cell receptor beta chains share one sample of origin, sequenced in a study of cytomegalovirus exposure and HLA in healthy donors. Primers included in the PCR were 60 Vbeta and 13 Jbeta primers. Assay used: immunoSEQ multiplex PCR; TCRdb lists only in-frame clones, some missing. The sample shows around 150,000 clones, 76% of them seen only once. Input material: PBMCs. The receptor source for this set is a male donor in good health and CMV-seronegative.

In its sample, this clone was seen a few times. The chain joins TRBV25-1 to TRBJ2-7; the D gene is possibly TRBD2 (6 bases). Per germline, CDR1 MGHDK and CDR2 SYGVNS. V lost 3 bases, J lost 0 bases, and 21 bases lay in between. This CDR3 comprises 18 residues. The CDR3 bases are TGTGCCAGCAGTGATGGGGTCGGGAGCTCAACCCGCTCCTACGAGCAGTACTTC. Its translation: CASSDGVGSSTRSYEQYF.

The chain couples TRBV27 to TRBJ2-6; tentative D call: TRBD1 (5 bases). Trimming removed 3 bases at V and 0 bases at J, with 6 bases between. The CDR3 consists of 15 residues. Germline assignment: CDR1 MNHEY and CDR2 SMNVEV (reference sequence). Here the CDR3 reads CASSFRGSGANVLTF. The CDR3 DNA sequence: TGTGCCAGCAGTTTTAGGGGCTCTGGGGCCAACGTCCTGACTTTC.

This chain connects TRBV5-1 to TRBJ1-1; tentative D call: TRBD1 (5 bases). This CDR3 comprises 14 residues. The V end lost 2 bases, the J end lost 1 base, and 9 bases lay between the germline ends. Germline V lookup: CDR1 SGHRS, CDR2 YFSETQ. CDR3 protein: CASSLQAKNTEAFF. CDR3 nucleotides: TGCGCCAGCAGCTTACAGGCCAAGAACACTGAAGCTTTCTTT.

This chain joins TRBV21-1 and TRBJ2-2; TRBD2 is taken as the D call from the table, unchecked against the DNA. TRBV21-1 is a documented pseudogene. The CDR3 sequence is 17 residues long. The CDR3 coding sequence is TGTGCCAGCAGACCCCTTTTAGCGGGGGCGGGCATCGGGGAGCTGTTTTTT. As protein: CASRPLLAGAGIGELFF.

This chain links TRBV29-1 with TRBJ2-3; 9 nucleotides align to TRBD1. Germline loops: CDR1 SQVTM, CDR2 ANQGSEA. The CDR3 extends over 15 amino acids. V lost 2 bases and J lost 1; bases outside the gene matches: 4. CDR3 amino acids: CSVEWDREGTDTQYF. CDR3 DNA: TGCAGCGTTGAATGGGACAGGGAGGGCACAGATACGCAGTATTTT.

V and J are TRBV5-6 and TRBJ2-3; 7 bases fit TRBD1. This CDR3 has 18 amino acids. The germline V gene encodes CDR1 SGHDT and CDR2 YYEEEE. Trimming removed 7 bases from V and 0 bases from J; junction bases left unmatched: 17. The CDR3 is CASVNRDSLSSSTDTQYF. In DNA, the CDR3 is TGTGCCAGCGTAAACAGGGACAGTCTAAGCTCTAGCACAGATACGCAGTATTTT.

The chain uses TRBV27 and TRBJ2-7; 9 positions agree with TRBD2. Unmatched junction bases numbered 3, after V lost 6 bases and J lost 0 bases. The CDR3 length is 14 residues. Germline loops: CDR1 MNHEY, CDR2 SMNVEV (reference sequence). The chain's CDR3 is CASRSSGSSYEQYF. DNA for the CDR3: TGTGCCAGCAGGAGTAGCGGGAGCTCCTACGAGCAGTACTTC.

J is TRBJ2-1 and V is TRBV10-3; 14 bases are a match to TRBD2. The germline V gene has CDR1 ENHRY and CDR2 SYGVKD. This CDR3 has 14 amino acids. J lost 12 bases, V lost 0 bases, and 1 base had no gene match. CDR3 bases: TGTGCCATCAGTGAGTCCGGGACTAGCGGGGGGCAGTTCTTC. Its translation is CAISESGTSGGQFF.

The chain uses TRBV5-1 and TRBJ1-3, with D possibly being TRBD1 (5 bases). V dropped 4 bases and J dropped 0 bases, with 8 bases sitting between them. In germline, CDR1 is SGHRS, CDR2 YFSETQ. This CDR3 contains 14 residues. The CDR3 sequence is CASSKDSSGNTIYF. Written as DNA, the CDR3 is TGCGCCAGCAGCAAAGACAGCTCTGGAAACACCATATATTTT. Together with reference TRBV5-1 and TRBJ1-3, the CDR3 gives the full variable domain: KAGVTQTPRYLIKTRGQQVTLSCSPISGHRSVSWYQQTPGQGLQFLFEYFSETQRNKGNFPGRFSGRQFSNSRSEMNVSTLELGDSALYLCASSKDSSGNTIYFGEGSWLTVV.

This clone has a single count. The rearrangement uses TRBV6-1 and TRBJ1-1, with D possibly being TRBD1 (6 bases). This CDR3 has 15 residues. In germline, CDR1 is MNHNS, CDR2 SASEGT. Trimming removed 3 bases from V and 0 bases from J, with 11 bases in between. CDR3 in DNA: TGTGCCAGCAGTGATAGGGGGATCATGAACACTGAAGCTTTCTTT. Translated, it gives CASSDRGIMNTEAFF.

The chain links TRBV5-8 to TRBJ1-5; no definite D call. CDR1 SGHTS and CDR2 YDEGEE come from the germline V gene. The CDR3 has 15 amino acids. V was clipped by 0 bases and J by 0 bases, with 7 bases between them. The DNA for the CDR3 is TGTGCCAGCAGCTTGGGCACTGATAGCAATCAGCCCCAGCATTTT. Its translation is CASSLGTDSNQPQHF.

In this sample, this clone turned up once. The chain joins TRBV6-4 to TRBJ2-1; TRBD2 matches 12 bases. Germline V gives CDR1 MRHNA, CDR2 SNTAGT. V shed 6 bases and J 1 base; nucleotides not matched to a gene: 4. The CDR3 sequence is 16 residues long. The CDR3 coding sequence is TGTGCCAGCAGCCGACTAGCGGGGGTATCCTACAATGAGCAGTTCTTC. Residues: CASSRLAGVSYNEQFF.

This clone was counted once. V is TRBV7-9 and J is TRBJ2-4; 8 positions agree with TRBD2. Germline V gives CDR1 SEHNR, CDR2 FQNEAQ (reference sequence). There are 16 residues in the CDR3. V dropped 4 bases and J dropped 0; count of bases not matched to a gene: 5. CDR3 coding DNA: TGTGCCAGCAGCTCCGGACTAGCTGGAGCCAAAAACATTCAGTACTTC. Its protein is CASSSGLAGAKNIQYF.

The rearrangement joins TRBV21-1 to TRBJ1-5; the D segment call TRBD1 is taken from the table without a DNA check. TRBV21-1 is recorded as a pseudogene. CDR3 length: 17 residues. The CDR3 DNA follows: TGTGCCAGCAGCAAGGGTGACAGGGAACAGCTCGATCAGCCCCAGCATTTT. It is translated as CASSKGDREQLDQPQHF.

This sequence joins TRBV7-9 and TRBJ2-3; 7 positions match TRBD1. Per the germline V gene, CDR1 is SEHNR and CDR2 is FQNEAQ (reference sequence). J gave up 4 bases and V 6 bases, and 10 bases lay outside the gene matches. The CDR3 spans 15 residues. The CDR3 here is CASRSPGQLPDTQYF. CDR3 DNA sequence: TGTGCCAGCAGATCTCCGGGACAGCTCCCAGATACGCAGTATTTT.

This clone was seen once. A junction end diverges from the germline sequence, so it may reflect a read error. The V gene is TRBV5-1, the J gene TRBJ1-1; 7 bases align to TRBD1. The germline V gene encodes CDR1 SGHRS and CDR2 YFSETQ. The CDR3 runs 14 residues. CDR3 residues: CASSLPRGNAEAFF. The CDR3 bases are TGCGCCAGCAGCTTACCCAGGGGGAACGCTGAAGCTTTCTTT.

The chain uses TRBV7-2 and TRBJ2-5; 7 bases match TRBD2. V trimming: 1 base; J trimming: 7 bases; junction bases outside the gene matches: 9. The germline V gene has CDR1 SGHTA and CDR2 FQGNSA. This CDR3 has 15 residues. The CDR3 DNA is TGTGCCAGCAGCTTAGATGGGGGGGGTGTGGGGACCCAGTACTTC. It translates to CASSLDGGGVGTQYF.

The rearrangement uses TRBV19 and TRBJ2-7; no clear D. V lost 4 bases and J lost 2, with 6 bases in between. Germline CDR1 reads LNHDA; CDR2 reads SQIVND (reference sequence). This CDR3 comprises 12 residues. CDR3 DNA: TGTGCCAGTAGTAACAGAGCCTACGAGCAGTACTTC. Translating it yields CASSNRAYEQYF.

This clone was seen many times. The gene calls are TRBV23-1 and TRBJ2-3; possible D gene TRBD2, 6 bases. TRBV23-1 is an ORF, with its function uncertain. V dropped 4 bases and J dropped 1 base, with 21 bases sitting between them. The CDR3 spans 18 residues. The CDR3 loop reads CASSREGHRERRTDTQYF. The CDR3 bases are TGCGCCAGCAGTCGAGAAGGACACCGGGAGAGGCGCACAGATACGCAGTATTTT.

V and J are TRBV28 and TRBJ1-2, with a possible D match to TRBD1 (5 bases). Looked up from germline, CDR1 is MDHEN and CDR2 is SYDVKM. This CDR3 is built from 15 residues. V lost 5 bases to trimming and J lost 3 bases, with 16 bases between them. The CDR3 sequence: CASSPAETGYYGYTF. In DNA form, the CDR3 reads TGTGCCAGCAGTCCGGCTGAAACAGGTTACTATGGCTACACCTTC.

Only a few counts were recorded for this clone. CDR3 protein: CASSYYSSGANVLTF. CDR3 bases: TGTGCCAGCAGTTACTATAGCTCTGGGGCCAACGTCCTGACTTTC. V and J are TRBV28 and TRBJ2-6; D uncertain. The germline V gene encodes CDR1 MDHEN and CDR2 SYDVKM. The V end lost 4 bases, the J end lost 0 bases, and 7 bases lay between the germline ends. This CDR3 has 15 residues.

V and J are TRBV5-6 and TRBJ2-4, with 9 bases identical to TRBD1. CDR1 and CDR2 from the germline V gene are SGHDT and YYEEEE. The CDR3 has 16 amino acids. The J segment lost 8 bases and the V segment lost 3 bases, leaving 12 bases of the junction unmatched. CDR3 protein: CASSSPPGQGWHIQYF. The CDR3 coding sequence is TGTGCCAGCAGCTCGCCCCCGGGACAGGGATGGCACATTCAGTACTTC.

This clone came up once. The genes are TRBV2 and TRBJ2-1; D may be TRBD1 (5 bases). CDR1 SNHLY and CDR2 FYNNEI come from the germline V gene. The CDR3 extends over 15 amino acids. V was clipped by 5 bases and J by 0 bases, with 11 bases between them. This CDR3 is CASSPHQGSYNEQFF. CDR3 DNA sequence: TGTGCCAGCAGTCCCCATCAGGGCTCCTACAATGAGCAGTTCTTC.

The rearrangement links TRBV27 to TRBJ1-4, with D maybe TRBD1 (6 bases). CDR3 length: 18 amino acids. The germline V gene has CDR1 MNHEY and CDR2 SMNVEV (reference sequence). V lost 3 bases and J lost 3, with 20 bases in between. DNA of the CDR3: TGTGCCAGCAGTTTGGCTAGGGGGAGGGGAGGTTCTAATGAAAAACTGTTTTTT. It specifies CASSLARGRGGSNEKLFF.